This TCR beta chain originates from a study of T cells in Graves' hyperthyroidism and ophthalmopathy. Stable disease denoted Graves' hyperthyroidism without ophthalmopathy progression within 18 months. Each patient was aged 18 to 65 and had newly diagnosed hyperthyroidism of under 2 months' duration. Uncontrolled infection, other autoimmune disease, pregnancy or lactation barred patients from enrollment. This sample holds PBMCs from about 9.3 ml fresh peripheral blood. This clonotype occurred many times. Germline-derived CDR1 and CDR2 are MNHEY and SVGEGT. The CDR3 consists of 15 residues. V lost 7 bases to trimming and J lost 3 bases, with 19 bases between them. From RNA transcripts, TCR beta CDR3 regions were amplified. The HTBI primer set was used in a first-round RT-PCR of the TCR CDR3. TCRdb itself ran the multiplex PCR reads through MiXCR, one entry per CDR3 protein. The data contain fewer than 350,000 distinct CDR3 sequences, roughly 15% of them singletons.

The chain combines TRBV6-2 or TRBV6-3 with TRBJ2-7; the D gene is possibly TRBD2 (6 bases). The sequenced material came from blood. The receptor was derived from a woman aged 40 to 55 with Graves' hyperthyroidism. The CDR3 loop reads CASTPRQGGIYEQYF. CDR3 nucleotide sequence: TGTGCCAGCACCCCCAGGCAGGGAGGAATCTACGAGCAGTACTTC.